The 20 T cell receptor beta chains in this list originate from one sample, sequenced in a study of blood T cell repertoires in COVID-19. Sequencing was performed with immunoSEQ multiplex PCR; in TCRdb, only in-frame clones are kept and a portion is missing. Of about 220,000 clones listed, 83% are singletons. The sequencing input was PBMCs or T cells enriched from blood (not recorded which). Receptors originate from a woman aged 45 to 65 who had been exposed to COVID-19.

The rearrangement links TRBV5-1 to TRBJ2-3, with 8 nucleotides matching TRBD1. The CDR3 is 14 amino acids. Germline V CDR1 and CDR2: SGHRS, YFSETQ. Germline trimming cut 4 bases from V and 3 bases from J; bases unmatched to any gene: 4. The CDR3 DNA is TGCGCCAGCAGCAGAACAGGGGGAACAGATACGCAGTATTTT. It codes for CASSRTGGTDTQYF.

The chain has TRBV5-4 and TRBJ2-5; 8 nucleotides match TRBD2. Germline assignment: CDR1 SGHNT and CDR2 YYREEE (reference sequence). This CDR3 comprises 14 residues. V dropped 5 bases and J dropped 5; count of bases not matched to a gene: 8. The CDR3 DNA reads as TGTGCCAGCAGTCCCTGGACTAGCAAGGAGACCCAGTACTTC. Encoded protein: CASSPWTSKETQYF.

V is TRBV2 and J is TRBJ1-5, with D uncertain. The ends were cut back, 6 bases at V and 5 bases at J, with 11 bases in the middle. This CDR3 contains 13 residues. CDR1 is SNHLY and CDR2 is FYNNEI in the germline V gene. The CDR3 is CASRAGLYQPQHF. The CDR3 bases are TGTGCCAGCAGAGCGGGGTTGTATCAGCCCCAGCATTTT.

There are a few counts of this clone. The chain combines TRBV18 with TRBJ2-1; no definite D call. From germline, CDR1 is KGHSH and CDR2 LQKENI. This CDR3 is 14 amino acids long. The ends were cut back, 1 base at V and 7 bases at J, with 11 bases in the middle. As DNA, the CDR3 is TGTGCCAGCTCACCACTTCAGGTCCGGAATGAGCAGTTCTTC. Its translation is CASSPLQVRNEQFF.

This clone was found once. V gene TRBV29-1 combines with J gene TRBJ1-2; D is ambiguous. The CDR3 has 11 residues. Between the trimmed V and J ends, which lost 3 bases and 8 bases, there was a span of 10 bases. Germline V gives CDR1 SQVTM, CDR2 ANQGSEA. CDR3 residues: CSVDLVRGYTF. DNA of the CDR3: TGCAGCGTTGACTTGGTGAGGGGCTACACCTTC.

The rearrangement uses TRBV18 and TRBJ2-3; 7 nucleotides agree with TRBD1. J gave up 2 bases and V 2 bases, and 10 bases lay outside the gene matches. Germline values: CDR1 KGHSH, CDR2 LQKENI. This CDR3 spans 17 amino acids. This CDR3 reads CASSPRKTGPNTDTQYF. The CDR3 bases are TGTGCCAGCTCACCAAGAAAGACAGGGCCCAACACAGATACGCAGTATTTT.

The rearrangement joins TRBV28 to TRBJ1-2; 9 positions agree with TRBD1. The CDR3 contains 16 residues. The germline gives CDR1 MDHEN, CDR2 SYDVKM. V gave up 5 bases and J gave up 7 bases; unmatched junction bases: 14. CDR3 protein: CASSVPGQGTDGGYTF. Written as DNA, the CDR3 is TGTGCCAGCAGTGTCCCCGGACAGGGGACGGACGGTGGCTACACCTTC.

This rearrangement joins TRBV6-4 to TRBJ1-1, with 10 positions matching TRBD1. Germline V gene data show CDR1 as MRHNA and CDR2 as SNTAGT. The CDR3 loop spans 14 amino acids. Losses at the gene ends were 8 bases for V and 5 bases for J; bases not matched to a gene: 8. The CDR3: CASDRGRSGTEAFF. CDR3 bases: TGTGCCAGCGACAGGGGGCGAAGTGGGACTGAAGCTTTCTTT.

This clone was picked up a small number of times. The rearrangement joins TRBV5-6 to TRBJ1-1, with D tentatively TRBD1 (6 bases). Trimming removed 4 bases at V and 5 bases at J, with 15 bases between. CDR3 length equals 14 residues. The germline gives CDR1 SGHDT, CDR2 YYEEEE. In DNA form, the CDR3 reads TGTGCCAGCAGCGGGTCACAGGGCAGGACTGAAGCTTTCTTT. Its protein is CASSGSQGRTEAFF. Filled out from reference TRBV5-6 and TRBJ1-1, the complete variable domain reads DAGVTQSPTHLIKTRGQQVTLRCSPKSGHDTVSWYQQALGQGPQFIFQYYEEEERQRGNFPDRFSGHQFPNYSSELNVNALLLGDSALYLCASSGSQGRTEAFFGQGTRLTVV.

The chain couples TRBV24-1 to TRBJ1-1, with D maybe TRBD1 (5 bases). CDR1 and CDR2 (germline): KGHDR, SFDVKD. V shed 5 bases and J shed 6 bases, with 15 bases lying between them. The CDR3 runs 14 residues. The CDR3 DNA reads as TGTGCCACCAGTGCCGGACGGTGGGGCGCTGAAGCTTTCTTT. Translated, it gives CATSAGRWGAEAFF.

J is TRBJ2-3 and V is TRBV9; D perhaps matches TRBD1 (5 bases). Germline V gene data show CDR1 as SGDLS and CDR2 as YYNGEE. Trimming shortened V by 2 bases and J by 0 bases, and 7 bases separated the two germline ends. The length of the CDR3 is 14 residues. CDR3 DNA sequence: TGTGCCAGCAGCGTTCAGGGAAGCACAGATACGCAGTATTTT. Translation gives CASSVQGSTDTQYF. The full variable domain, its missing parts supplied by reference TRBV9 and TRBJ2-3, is DSGVTQTPKHLITATGQRVTLRCSPRSGDLSVYWYQQSLDQGLQFLIQYYNGEERAKGNILERFSAQQFPDLHSELNLSSLELGDSALYFCASSVQGSTDTQYFGPGTRLTVL.

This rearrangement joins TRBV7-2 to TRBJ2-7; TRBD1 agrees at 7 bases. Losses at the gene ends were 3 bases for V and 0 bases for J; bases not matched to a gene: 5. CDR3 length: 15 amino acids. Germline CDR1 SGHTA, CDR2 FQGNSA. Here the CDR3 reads CASSFPRTGSYEQYF. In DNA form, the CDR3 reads TGTGCCAGCAGCTTCCCCCGGACAGGCTCCTACGAGCAGTACTTC.

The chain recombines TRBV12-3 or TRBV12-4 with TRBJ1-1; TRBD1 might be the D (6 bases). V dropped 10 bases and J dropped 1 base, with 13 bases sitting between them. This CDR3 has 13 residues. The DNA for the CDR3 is TGTGCCACACAGGGCCTACCGAACACTGAAGCTTTCTTT. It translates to CATQGLPNTEAFF.

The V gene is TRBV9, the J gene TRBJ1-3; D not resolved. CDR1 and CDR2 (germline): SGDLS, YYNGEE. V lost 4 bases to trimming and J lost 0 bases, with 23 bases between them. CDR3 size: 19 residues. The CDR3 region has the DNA TGTGCCAGCAGCCCCCCCCCACGGGATAGGCCCGTCTCTGGAAACACCATATATTTT. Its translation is CASSPPPRDRPVSGNTIYF.

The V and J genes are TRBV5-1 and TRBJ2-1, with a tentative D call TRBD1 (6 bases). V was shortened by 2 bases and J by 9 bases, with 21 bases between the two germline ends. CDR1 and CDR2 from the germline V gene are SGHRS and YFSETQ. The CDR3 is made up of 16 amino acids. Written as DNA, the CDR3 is TGCGCCAGCAGCTTTTCCCTGGACCCGAAAGGGGGTGAGCAGTTCTTC. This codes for CASSFSLDPKGGEQFF.

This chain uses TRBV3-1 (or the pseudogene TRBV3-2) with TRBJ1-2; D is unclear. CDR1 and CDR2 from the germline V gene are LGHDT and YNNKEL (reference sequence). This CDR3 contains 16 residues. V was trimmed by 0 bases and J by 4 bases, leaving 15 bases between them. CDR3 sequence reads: CASSQEAARIGYGYTF. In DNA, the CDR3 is TGTGCCAGCAGCCAAGAAGCCGCGAGGATTGGCTATGGCTACACCTTC.

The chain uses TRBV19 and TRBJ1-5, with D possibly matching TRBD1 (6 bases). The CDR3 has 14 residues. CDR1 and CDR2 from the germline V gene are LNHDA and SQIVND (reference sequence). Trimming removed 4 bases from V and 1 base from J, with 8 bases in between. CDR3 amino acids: CASSTGQSNQPQHF. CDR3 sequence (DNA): TGTGCCAGTAGTACTGGACAGAGCAATCAGCCCCAGCATTTT.

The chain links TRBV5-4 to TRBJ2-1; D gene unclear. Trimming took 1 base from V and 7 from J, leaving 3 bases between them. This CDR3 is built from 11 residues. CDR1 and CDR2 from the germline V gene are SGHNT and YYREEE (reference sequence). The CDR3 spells CASSLTNEQFF. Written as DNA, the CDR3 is TGTGCCAGCAGCTTGACAAATGAGCAGTTCTTC. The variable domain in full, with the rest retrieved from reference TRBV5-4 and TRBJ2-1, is ETGVTQSPTHLIKTRGQQVTLRCSSQSGHNTVSWYQQALGQGPQFIFQYYREEENGRGNFPPRFSGLQFPNYSSELNVNALELDDSALYLCASSLTNEQFFGPGTRLTVL.

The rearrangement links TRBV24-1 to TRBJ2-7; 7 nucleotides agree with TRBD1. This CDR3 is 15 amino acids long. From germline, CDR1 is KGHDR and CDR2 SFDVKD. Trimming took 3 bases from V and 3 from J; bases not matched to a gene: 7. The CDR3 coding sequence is TGTGCCACCAGTGATGAGACAGGGAGCATCTACGAGCAGTACTTC. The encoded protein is CATSDETGSIYEQYF.

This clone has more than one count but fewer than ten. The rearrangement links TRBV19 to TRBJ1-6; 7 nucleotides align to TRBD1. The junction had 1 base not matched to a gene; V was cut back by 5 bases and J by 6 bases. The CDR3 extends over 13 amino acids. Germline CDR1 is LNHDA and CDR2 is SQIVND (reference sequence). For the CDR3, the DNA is TGTGCCAGTAGTTGGGACAGTAATTCACCCCTCCACTTT. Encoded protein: CASSWDSNSPLHF.